These T cell receptor beta chains were read from a single sample in a study of HIV-infected patients and healthy controls. From the 5' RACE reads, TCRdb called clonotypes with MiXCR, one entry per CDR3 protein. The sample lists some 20,000 distinct CDR3 sequences, roughly 9% seen once, with 6% to 7% in the top ten. Sequenced material: blood. All receptors come from an adult in good health. Each CDR3 is given with its conserved first and last residue. A D gene is named only where the DNA matches it firmly. Clone size is stated in some rows and not others, as once, few, many or a class when expanded.

V	size	J	D	CDR3	DNA
TRBV7-9	many	TRBJ2-2	.	CASSRGIVGRSNTGELFF	TGTGCCAGCAGCCGGGGTATCGTCGGCCGATCGAACACCGGGGAGCTGTTTTTT
TRBV25-1	medium-sized	TRBJ2-5	.	CASRPNTGGSGETQYF	TGTGCCAGCAGGCCTAACACGGGGGGCTCTGGAGAGACCCAGTACTTC
TRBV7-9	many	TRBJ2-1	TRBD1	CASSPTGTGLFNEQFF	TGTGCCAGCAGTCCCACCGGGACAGGCTTGTTCAATGAGCAGTTCTTC
TRBV28	many	TRBJ2-7	.	CASSPRGYSYEQYF	TGTGCCAGCAGCCCCCGGGGGTACTCCTACGAGCAGTACTTC
TRBV4-1	medium-sized	TRBJ2-5	.	CASSLFTGQGETQYF	TGCGCCAGCAGCCTCTTTACCGGCCAGGGAGAGACCCAGTACTTC
TRBV5-1	.	TRBJ1-1	TRBD1	CASSWAPGTERRTEAFF	TGCGCCAGCAGCTGGGCTCCCGGGACAGAGAGACGGACTGAAGCTTTCTTT
TRBV7-8	few	TRBJ1-6	TRBD1	CASSLYGTANNSPLHF	TGTGCCAGCAGCTTATACGGGACAGCGAATAATTCACCCCTCCACTTT
TRBV4-1	medium-sized	TRBJ2-3	TRBD1	CASSRLQGAADTQYF	TGCGCCAGCAGCCGCCTCCAGGGGGCCGCAGATACGCAGTATTTT
TRBV28	.	TRBJ2-1	TRBD2	CASTTRTSGNYNEQFF	TGTGCCAGCACTACAAGGACTAGCGGGAACTACAATGAGCAGTTCTTC
TRBV20-1	medium-sized	TRBJ2-1	TRBD2	CSARTLTAGGNEQFF	TGCAGTGCTAGAACCCTCACAGCGGGAGGGAATGAGCAGTTCTTC
TRBV6-5	medium-sized	TRBJ2-5	.	CASRPSTPSTQYF	TGTGCCAGCAGACCTTCCACGCCAAGTACCCAGTACTTC
TRBV27	many	TRBJ2-5	TRBD2	CASSLAGEALETQYF	TGTGCCAGCAGTTTAGCGGGAGAGGCTTTGGAGACCCAGTACTTC
TRBV27	few	TRBJ1-2	.	CASSFAGERAGGYTF	TGTGCCAGCAGTTTTGCTGGGGAAAGGGCGGGAGGCTACACCTTC
TRBV18	medium-sized	TRBJ2-7	TRBD1	CASSPQGFGPYEQYF	TGTGCCAGCTCGCCACAGGGGTTTGGTCCCTACGAGCAGTACTTC
TRBV30	.	TRBJ2-1	TRBD1	CAWDTGTAYNEQFF	TGTGCCTGGGACACCGGGACAGCCTACAATGAGCAGTTCTTC
TRBV20-1	.	TRBJ2-1	TRBD2	CSAKTSGSYNEQFF	TGCAGTGCCAAGACTAGCGGTTCCTACAATGAGCAGTTCTTC
TRBV20-1	medium-sized	TRBJ2-1	TRBD1	CSARDQRGQGSYNEQFF	TGCAGTGCTAGAGACCAAAGGGGACAGGGGTCCTACAATGAGCAGTTCTTC
TRBV28	many	TRBJ2-2	.	CASSSNRVGNTGELFF	TGTGCCAGCAGTTCGAACAGGGTGGGGAACACCGGGGAGCTGTTTTTT
TRBV25-1	many	TRBJ1-1	.	CASSELGVGGTEAFF	TGTGCCAGCAGTGAATTAGGGGTAGGGGGCACTGAAGCTTTCTTT
TRBV7-6	medium-sized	TRBJ1-1	.	CASSQGGRTEAFF	TGTGCCAGCAGCCAAGGGGGGAGGACTGAAGCTTTCTTT
TRBV20-1	many	TRBJ2-5	TRBD1	CSAGTGVGETQYF	TGCAGTGCCGGGACAGGGGTGGGAGAGACCCAGTACTTC
TRBV20-1	many	TRBJ2-7	.	CSAKVRVGYEQYF	TGCAGTGCTAAGGTACGAGTTGGCTACGAGCAGTACTTC
TRBV27	medium-sized	TRBJ2-7	TRBD2	CASSPHGLAGGPIYEQYF	TGTGCCAGCAGTCCCCACGGGCTAGCGGGAGGGCCCATCTACGAGCAGTACTTC
TRBV10-3	few	TRBJ2-7	.	CAIRLSGSSDTYPYEQYF	TGTGCCATCAGACTGAGTGGCTCCTCGGACACGTATCCCTACGAGCAGTACTTC
TRBV29-1	many	TRBJ2-6	.	CSVSRRESGANVLTF	TGCAGCGTTTCTCGGAGGGAGTCTGGGGCCAACGTCCTGACTTTC
TRBV20-1	.	TRBJ2-7	.	CSARRSLTEGGVYEQYF	TGCAGTGCTAGACGATCCCTAACCGAGGGGGGGGTCTACGAGCAGTACTTC
TRBV2	medium-sized	TRBJ2-1	TRBD2	CASSELAGVYEQFF	TGTGCCAGCAGTGAACTAGCGGGAGTATATGAGCAGTTCTTC
TRBV11-2	many	TRBJ1-4	TRBD1	CASGLPGQGGEKLFF	TGTGCCAGCGGCCTTCCAGGACAGGGGGGTGAAAAACTGTTTTTT
TRBV11-2	few	TRBJ1-4	.	CASSFTTATNEKLFF	TGTGCCAGCAGCTTTACGACCGCAACTAATGAAAAACTGTTTTTT
TRBV4-1	many	TRBJ1-1	.	CASSQGRTFGAFF	TGCGCCAGCAGCCAGGGAAGGACGTTCGGAGCTTTCTTT
TRBV7-8	many	TRBJ2-3	.	CASSLQGTQYF	TGTGCCAGCAGCTTACAAGGAACGCAGTATTTT